Presented here are 18 T cell receptor beta chains from one specimen sequenced in a study of vaccination and CD4 T cells after COVID-19. With the Oncomine TCR Beta short-read assay, DNA from cultured CD4+ T cells was sequenced. Via MiXCR, TCRdb re-called the PCR reads, giving one row per CDR3 protein. Among around 8,200 distinct CDR3 sequences listed, 25% to 35% were seen once. Treatment here: 10-day PBMC culture with coronavirus spike peptide pools or control peptides (ViraFEST assay). The antigens for these receptors are not known. Input material: cultured CD4+ T cells from blood. These TCRs come from a human donor with COVID-19.

The J gene is TRBJ1-2, the V gene TRBV6-5; 7 nucleotides match TRBD1. CDR1 is MNHEY and CDR2 is SVGAGI in the germline V gene. Trimming at V came to 0 bases and at J to 8 bases, leaving 12 bases not matched to a gene. CDR3 size: 16 residues. The DNA of the CDR3 is TGTGCCAGCAGTTACTCGGTCGGTAGGGGGCTGGCGGGCTACACCTTC. It codes for CASSYSVGRGLAGYTF.

This chain connects TRBV19 to TRBJ1-2; D ambiguous. V was clipped by 6 bases and J by 3 bases, with 11 bases between them. The CDR3 covers 13 residues. From germline, CDR1 is LNHDA and CDR2 SQIVND (reference sequence). CDR3 coding DNA: TGTGCCAGTAGAACCCTCAGAGACTATGGCTACACCTTC. Its translation is CASRTLRDYGYTF. The full variable domain, in which reference TRBV19 and TRBJ1-2 provide the parts outside the CDR3, is DGGITQSPKYLFRKEGQNVTLSCEQNLNHDAMYWYRQDPGQGLRLIYYSQIVNDFQKGDIAEGYSVSREKKESFPLTVTSAQKNPTAFYLCASRTLRDYGYTFGSGTRLTVV.

The rearrangement joins TRBV20-1 to TRBJ1-2; D call uncertain. V lost 0 bases and J 2 bases, leaving 7 bases between the germline ends. The CDR3 is 13 residues long. Germline-derived CDR1 and CDR2 are DFQATT and SNEGSKA (reference sequence). CDR3 nucleotides: TGCAGTGCTAGAGAGGACGGGAACTATGGCTACACCTTC. Translation: CSAREDGNYGYTF.

The chain couples TRBV7-2 to TRBJ2-6; tentative D call: TRBD1 (6 bases). V lost 6 bases to trimming and J lost 0 bases, with 9 bases between them. Germline assignment: CDR1 SGHTA and CDR2 FQGNSA. There are 15 residues in the CDR3. As DNA, the CDR3 is TGTGCCAGCAGAACAGGGCCCTCTGGGGCCAACGTCCTGACTTTC. The encoded protein is CASRTGPSGANVLTF. The full variable domain, its missing parts supplied by reference TRBV7-2 and TRBJ2-6, is GAGVSQSPSNKVTEKGKDVELRCDPISGHTALYWYRQSLGQGLEFLIYFQGNSAPDKSGLPSDRFSAERTGGSVSTLTIQRTQQEDSAVYLCASRTGPSGANVLTFGAGSRLTVL.

V and J are TRBV19 and TRBJ2-2; possibly TRBD1 for D (5 bases). The V end lost 8 bases, the J end lost 7 bases, and 29 bases lay between the germline ends. The germline V gene encodes CDR1 LNHDA and CDR2 SQIVND (reference sequence). This CDR3 has 18 amino acids. The CDR3 loop reads CASRSRQGSPNRFGELFF. DNA for the CDR3: TGTGCCAGTCGCTCCCGTCAGGGTTCCCCCAACCGGTTCGGGGAGCTGTTTTTT.

This clonotype was seen only a few times. The V and J genes are TRBV20-1 and TRBJ2-7; D not certain. Trimming took off 0 bases at V and 2 bases at J, with 11 bases between the two ends. There are 14 residues in the CDR3. From germline, CDR1 is DFQATT and CDR2 SNEGSKA (reference sequence). This CDR3 is CSARDPRYAYEQYF. Here the CDR3 DNA reads TGCAGTGCTAGAGATCCCAGGTATGCCTACGAGCAGTACTTC.

This chain connects TRBV5-6 to TRBJ1-1, with no clear D. Germline CDR1 and CDR2: SGHDT and YYEEEE. The V end was cut by 0 bases, the J end by 0 bases, with 9 bases between. This CDR3 is built from 15 residues. The CDR3 protein is CASSLGGGLNTEAFF. The CDR3 nucleotides read TGTGCCAGCAGCTTGGGCGGAGGGCTGAACACTGAAGCTTTCTTT.

This clonotype appeared once. V usage is TRBV5-4 and J usage is TRBJ2-2; D gene ambiguous. The CDR3 is made up of 13 amino acids. The germline V gene has CDR1 SGHNT and CDR2 YYREEE (reference sequence). With 4 bases removed from V and 1 base from J, the gap between germline ends came to 5 bases. The CDR3 spells CASSPWNTGELFF. As DNA, the CDR3 is TGTGCCAGCAGCCCCTGGAACACCGGGGAGCTGTTTTTT.

The gene calls are TRBV5-1 and TRBJ1-6; D remains unclear. CDR3 length: 15 amino acids. Germline V gene lookup returns CDR1 SGHRS and CDR2 YFSETQ. V was shortened by 0 bases and J by 7 bases, with 11 bases between the two germline ends. The CDR3 DNA reads TGCGCCAGCAGCTTGGGGGGATTCACCAATTCACCCCTCCACTTT. Its protein product is CASSLGGFTNSPLHF.

The chain joins TRBV19 to TRBJ2-3, with TRBD2 matching 11 bases. The V segment lost 2 bases and the J segment 0 bases; nucleotides outside the gene matches: 1. Germline assignment: CDR1 LNHDA and CDR2 SQIVND (reference sequence). CDR3 size: 16 residues. The CDR3 loop is CASSILAGGSTDTQYF. The CDR3 DNA sequence: TGTGCCAGTAGTATACTAGCGGGGGGCAGCACAGATACGCAGTATTTT.

Comments on this clonotype: At one boundary the junction diverges from the germline segment, which might be a read error. V is TRBV18 and J is TRBJ2-5, with 9 bases matching TRBD2. Germline assignment: CDR1 KGHSH and CDR2 LQKENI. The CDR3 contains 14 residues. For the CDR3, the DNA is TGTGCCAGCGCCCCTGCGGGGGGGCAAGAGACCCAGCACTTC. It is translated as CASAPAGGQETQHF.

This rearrangement joins TRBV27 to TRBJ2-1; 14 bases align to TRBD2. The CDR3 loop spans 17 amino acids. The ends lost 3 bases at V and 8 bases at J; junction bases unmatched: 9. Germline V CDR1 and CDR2: MNHEY, SMNVEV (reference sequence). CDR3 sequence reads: CASSFRLAGGPMDEQFF. As DNA, the CDR3 is TGTGCCAGCAGTTTTAGACTAGCGGGGGGGCCTATGGATGAGCAGTTCTTC.

The chain couples TRBV9 to TRBJ1-2; the D gene is possibly TRBD1 (5 bases). CDR1 and CDR2 (germline): SGDLS, YYNGEE. Trimming removed 3 bases at V and 3 bases at J, with 9 bases between. This CDR3 comprises 13 residues. CDR3 bases: TGTGCCAGCAGCGCCAGGGTGGACTATGGCTACACCTTC. It encodes CASSARVDYGYTF.

About this clonotype itself: An end of the junction differs from the germline gene, which may be a read error. The genes are TRBV6-1 and TRBJ2-7; TRBD1 aligns across 10 bases. The CDR3 is 16 amino acids. Per germline, CDR1 MNHNS and CDR2 SASEGT. CDR3 DNA sequence: TGTGTCAGCAGTCGGAGGCACCGGGACAGGGGCCTCGAGCAGTACTTC. This encodes CVSSRRHRDRGLEQYF.

The chain's CDR3 is CATRGLAGFETQYF. CDR3 DNA: TGTGCCACCAGAGGACTAGCGGGGTTCGAGACCCAGTACTTC. The chain uses TRBV15 and TRBJ2-5; 12 positions agree with TRBD2. The junction had 4 bases not matched to a gene; V was cut back by 6 bases and J by 5 bases. The CDR3 is 14 residues long. CDR1 and CDR2 (germline): LNHNV, YYDKDF (reference sequence). The full variable domain, rest sourced from reference TRBV15 and TRBJ2-5, is DAMVIQNPRYQVTQFGKPVTLSCSQTLNHNVMYWYQQKSSQAPKLLFHYYDKDFNNEADTPDNFQSRRPNTSFCFLDIRSPGLGDTAMYLCATRGLAGFETQYFGPGTRLLVL.

Only a few counts were recorded for this clonotype. This chain links TRBV6-1 with TRBJ1-5; the D gene is possibly TRBD1 (6 bases). With 0 bases removed from V and 2 bases from J, the gap between germline ends came to 14 bases. The CDR3 consists of 17 residues. Germline CDR1 reads MNHNS; CDR2 reads SASEGT. The CDR3 region is CASSEAGGGFGNQPQHF. The CDR3 DNA is TGTGCCAGCAGTGAAGCCGGGGGCGGGTTCGGCAATCAGCCCCAGCATTTT.

This chain links TRBV14 with TRBJ2-5; 8 positions match TRBD2. V was pared by 1 base and J by 5 bases, with 0 bases of the junction left unmatched. Germline CDR1 is SGHDN and CDR2 is FVKESK. CDR3 length: 13 amino acids. The CDR3 is CASSQGLAETQYF. The CDR3 DNA follows: TGTGCCAGCAGCCAAGGACTAGCGGAGACCCAGTACTTC.

The rearrangement links TRBV7-2 to TRBJ2-3, with 8 bases matching TRBD2. V shed 5 bases, J shed 2 bases, and the junction held 3 bases outside the gene matches. Germline V lookup: CDR1 SGHTA, CDR2 FQGNSA. The CDR3 has 14 amino acids. CDR3: CASSPGGYTDTQYF. Written as DNA, the CDR3 is TGTGCCAGCAGCCCGGGGGGGTACACAGATACGCAGTATTTT.